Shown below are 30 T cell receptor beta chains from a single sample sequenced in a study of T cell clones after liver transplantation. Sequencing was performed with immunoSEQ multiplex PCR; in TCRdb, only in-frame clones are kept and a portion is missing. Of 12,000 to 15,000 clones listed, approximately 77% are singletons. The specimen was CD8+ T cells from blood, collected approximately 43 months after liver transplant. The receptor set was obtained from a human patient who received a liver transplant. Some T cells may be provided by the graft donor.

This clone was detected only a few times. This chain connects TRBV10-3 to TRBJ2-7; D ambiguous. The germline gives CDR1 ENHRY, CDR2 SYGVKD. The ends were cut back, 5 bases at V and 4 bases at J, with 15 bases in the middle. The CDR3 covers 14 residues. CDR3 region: CAISHLSRQYEQYF. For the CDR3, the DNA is TGTGCCATCAGTCATCTTAGTAGACAATACGAGCAGTACTTC.

The CDR3 here is CASSQGQPTDTQYF. The CDR3 DNA sequence: TGTGCCAGCAGCCAAGGACAGCCCACAGATACGCAGTATTTT. The V and J genes are TRBV7-3 and TRBJ2-3; tentative D call: TRBD1 (6 bases). Between the trimmed V and J ends, which lost 5 bases and 2 bases, there was a span of 11 bases. The CDR3 is 14 amino acids. Germline V gene lookup returns CDR1 SGHTA and CDR2 FQGTGA.

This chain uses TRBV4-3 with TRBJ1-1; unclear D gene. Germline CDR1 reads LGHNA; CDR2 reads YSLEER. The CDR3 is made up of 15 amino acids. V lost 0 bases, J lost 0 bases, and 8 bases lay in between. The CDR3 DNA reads TGCGCCAGCAGCCAAGACGGAATCATGAACACTGAAGCTTTCTTT. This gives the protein CASSQDGIMNTEAFF.

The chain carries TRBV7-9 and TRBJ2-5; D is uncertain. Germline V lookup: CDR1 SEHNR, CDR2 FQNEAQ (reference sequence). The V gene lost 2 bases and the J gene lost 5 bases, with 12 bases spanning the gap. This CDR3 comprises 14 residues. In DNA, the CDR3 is TGTGCCAGCAGCTTACTAGGCTTTGGCGAGACCCAGTACTTC. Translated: CASSLLGFGETQYF.

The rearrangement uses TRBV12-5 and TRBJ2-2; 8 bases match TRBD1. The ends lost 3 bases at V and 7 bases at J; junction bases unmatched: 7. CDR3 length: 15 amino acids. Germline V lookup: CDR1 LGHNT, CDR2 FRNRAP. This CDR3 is CASGFGQGLDGELFF. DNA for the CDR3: TGTGCTAGTGGTTTTGGACAGGGCCTCGACGGGGAGCTGTTTTTT.

CDR3 protein: CASSLDWHSTGELFF. The CDR3 DNA sequence: TGTGCCAGCAGCCTCGACTGGCACAGCACCGGGGAGCTGTTTTTT. V is TRBV13 and J is TRBJ2-2; D gene ambiguous. V was clipped by 5 bases and J by 4 bases, with 14 bases between them. Germline V gene lookup returns CDR1 PRHDT and CDR2 FYEKMQ (reference sequence). The CDR3 spans 15 residues.

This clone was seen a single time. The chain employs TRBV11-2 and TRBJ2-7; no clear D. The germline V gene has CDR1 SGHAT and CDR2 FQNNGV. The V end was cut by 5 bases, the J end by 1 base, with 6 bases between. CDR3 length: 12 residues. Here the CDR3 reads CASSPTSYEQYF. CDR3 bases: TGTGCCAGCAGCCCCACATCCTACGAGCAGTACTTC.

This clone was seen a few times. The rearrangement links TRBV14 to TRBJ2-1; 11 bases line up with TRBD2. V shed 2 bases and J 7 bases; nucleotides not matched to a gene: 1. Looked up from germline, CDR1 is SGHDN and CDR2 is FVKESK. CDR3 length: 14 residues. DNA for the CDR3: TGTGCCAGCAGCCAAAGACTAGCGGGAAATGAGCAGTTCTTC. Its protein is CASSQRLAGNEQFF.

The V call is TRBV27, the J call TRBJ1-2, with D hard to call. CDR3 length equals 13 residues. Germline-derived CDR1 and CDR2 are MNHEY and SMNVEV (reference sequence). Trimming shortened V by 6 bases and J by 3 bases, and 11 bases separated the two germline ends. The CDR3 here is CASSLGVDYGYTF. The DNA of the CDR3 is TGTGCCAGCAGCCTTGGGGTAGACTATGGCTACACCTTC.

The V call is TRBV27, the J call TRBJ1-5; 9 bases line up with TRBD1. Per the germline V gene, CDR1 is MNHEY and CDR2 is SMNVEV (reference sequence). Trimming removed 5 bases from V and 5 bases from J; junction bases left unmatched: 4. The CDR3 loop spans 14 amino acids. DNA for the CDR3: TGTGCCAGCAGTGTACGGGACAGGGATCAGCCCCAGCATTTT. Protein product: CASSVRDRDQPQHF.

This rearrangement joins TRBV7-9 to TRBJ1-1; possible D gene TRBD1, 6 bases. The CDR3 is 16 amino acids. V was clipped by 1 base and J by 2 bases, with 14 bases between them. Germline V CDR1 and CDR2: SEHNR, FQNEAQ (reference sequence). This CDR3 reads CASSLGGQGPNTEAFF. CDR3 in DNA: TGTGCCAGCAGCTTAGGGGGGCAGGGTCCCAACACTGAAGCTTTCTTT.

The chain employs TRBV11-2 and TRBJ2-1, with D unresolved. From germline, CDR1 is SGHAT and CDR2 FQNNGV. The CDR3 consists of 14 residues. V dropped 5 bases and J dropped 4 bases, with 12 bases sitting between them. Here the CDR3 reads CASSPGPAYNEQFF. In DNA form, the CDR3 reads TGTGCCAGCAGCCCGGGCCCAGCTTACAATGAGCAGTTCTTC.

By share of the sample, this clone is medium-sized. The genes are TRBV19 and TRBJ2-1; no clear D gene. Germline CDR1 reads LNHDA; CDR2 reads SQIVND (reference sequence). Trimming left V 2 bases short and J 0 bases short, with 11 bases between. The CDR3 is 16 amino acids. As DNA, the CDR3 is TGTGCCAGTAGTATATGGGGAATAGGCTCCTACAATGAGCAGTTCTTC. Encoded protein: CASSIWGIGSYNEQFF. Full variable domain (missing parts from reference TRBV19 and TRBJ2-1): DGGITQSPKYLFRKEGQNVTLSCEQNLNHDAMYWYRQDPGQGLRLIYYSQIVNDFQKGDIAEGYSVSREKKESFPLTVTSAQKNPTAFYLCASSIWGIGSYNEQFFGPGTRLTVL.

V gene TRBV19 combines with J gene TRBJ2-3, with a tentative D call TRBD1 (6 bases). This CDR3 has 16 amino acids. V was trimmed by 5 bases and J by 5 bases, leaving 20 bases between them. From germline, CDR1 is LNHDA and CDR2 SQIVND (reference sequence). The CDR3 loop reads CASSPVGTGWGDTQYF. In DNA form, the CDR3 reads TGTGCCAGTAGTCCTGTGGGAACAGGGTGGGGAGATACGCAGTATTTT.

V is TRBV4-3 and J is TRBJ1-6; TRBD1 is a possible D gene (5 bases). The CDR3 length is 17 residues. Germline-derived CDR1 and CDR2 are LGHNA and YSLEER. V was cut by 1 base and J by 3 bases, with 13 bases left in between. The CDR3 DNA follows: TGCGCCAGCAGCCAAGTTACAGGACCGAGCTATAATTCACCCCTCCACTTT. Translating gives CASSQVTGPSYNSPLHF.

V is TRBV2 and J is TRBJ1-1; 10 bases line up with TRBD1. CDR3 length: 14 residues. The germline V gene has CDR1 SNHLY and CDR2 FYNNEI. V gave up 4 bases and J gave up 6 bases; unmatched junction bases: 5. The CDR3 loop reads CASSGGQGLSEAFF. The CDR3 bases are TGTGCCAGCAGTGGGGGACAGGGGTTATCTGAAGCTTTCTTT.

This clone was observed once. The CDR3 DNA follows: TGTGCCAGCAGTTTTGTAGCGGGAGGGGATACGCAGTATTTT. It encodes CASSFVAGGDTQYF. The J gene is TRBJ2-3, the V gene TRBV6-5; TRBD2 agrees at 11 bases. Germline V gene sequence: CDR1 MNHEY, CDR2 SVGAGI. The CDR3 covers 14 residues. Trimming took 4 bases from V and 6 from J; bases not matched to a gene: 3.

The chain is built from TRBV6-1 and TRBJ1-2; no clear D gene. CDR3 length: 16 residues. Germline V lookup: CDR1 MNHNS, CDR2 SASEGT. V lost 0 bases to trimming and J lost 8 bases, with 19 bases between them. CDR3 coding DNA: TGTGCCAGCAGTGAAGCGGTACGGGCTTCCTATGAAGGCTACACCTTC. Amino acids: CASSEAVRASYEGYTF.

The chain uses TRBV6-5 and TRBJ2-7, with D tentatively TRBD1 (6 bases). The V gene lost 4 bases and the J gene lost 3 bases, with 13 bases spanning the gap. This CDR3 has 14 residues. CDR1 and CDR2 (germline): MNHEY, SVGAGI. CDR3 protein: CASSSGQSNYEQYF. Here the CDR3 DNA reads TGTGCCAGCAGTTCAGGACAGTCAAACTACGAGCAGTACTTC.

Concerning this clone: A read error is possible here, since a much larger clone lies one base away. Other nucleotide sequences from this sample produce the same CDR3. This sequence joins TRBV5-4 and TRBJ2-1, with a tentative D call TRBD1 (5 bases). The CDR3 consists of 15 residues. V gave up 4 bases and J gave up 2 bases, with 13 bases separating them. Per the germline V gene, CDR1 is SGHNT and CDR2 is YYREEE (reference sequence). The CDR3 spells CASSLLWGAYNEQFF. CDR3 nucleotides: TGTGCCAGCAGCCTGTTATGGGGCGCCTACAATGAGCAGTTCTTC.

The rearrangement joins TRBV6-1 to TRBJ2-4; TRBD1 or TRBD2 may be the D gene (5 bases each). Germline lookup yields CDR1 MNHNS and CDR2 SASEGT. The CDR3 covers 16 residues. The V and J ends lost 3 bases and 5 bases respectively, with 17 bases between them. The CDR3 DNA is TGTGCCAGCAGTGATTGGGTAGGGACCCCCCAAAACATTCAGTACTTC. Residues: CASSDWVGTPQNIQYF.

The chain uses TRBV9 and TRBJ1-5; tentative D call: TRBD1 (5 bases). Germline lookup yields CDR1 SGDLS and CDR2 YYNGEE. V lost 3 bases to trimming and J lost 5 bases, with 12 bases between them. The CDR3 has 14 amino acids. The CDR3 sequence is CASSGGPPDQPQHF. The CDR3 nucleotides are TGTGCCAGCAGCGGGGGCCCGCCCGATCAGCCCCAGCATTTT.

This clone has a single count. Here the CDR3 reads CASSDSPSSGNTIYF. The CDR3 bases are TGTGCCAGCAGCGATTCACCGAGCTCTGGAAACACCATATATTTT. The rearrangement uses TRBV6-1 and TRBJ1-3; no clear D. This CDR3 has 15 amino acids. Trimming took 6 bases from V and 0 from J, leaving 12 bases between them. Germline V gives CDR1 MNHNS, CDR2 SASEGT.

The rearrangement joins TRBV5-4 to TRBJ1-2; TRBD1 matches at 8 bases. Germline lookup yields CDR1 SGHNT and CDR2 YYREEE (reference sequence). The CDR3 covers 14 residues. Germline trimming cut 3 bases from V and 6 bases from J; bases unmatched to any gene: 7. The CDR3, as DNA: TGTGCCAGCAGCTCACTACAGGGGGATGATGGCTACACCTTC. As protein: CASSSLQGDDGYTF.

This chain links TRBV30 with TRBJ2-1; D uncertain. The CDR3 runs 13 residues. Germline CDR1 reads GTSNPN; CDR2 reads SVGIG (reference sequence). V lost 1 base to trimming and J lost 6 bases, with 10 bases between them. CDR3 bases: TGTGCCTGGAGTGCACTACTACTCAATGAGCAGTTCTTC. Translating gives CAWSALLLNEQFF.

The CDR3 bases are TGCGCCAGCAGCCACAATGGCTACGAGCAGTACTTC. Its protein product is CASSHNGYEQYF. The chain links TRBV4-1 to TRBJ2-7; D unclear. The germline gives CDR1 MGHRA, CDR2 YSYEKL. Trimming pared 3 bases from V and 3 bases from J, leaving 6 bases between. The length of the CDR3 is 12 residues.

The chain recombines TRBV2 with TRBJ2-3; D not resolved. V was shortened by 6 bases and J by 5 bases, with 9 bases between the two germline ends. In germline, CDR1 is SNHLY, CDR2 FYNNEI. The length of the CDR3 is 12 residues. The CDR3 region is CASRGSLDTQYF. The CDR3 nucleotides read TGTGCCAGCAGGGGGTCCTTAGATACGCAGTATTTT.

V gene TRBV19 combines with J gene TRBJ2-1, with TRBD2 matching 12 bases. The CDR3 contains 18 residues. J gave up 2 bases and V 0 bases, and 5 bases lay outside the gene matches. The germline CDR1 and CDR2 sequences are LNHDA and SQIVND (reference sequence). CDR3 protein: CASSIESTSGGPYNEQFF. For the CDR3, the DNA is TGTGCCAGTAGTATAGAAAGTACTAGCGGGGGGCCCTACAATGAGCAGTTCTTC.

The CDR3 DNA reads as TGTGCCAGCAGCTCCTACCCGGGACAGGGCCAAGAGACCCAGTACTTC. It is translated as CASSSYPGQGQETQYF. The chain joins TRBV7-8 to TRBJ2-5; TRBD1 agrees at 9 bases. The V gene end was trimmed by 4 bases and the J gene end by 1 base; junction bases not matched to a gene: 7. This CDR3 contains 16 residues. Germline values: CDR1 SGHVS, CDR2 FQNEAQ.

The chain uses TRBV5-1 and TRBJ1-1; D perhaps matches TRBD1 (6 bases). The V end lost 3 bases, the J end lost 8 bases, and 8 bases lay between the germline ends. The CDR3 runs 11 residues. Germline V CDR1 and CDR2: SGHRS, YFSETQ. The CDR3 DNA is TGCGCCAGCAGCTACGGACAGGAAGCTTTCTTT. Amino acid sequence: CASSYGQEAFF.